These T cell receptor beta chains were read from a single sample in a study of CD8+ T cells in alopecia areata. Profiled with immunoSEQ multiplex PCR; TCRdb holds only in-frame clones, not every one. This table holds 95,000 to 110,000 clones, about four fifths found once. Sequencing used CD8+ T cells sorted from blood, obtained at week 24, from a patient treated with tofacitinib. All receptors come from a human donor with alopecia areata. The conserved cysteine and the conserved F or W are not part of the CDR3 here. The D gene is left open where the match is weak.

CDR3aa	d_gene	v_gene	j_gene
ASSLRHSDYEQF	-	TRBV11-2	TRBJ2-1
ASSPVQGLNTGELF	-	TRBV7-9	TRBJ2-2
ATSPGTSYEQY	-	TRBV15	-
ASSFSQAHNEQF	-	TRBV5-1	TRBJ2-1
ATLPPGAPRVQETQY	-	TRBV2	TRBJ2-5
ASSSRDTSYEQY	-	TRBV5-1	TRBJ2-7
ASSPLLGSGNTIY	-	TRBV7-9	TRBJ1-3
ASSQDATPYNEQF	-	TRBV4-3	TRBJ2-1
ASSLAPGNEQY	-	TRBV7-7	TRBJ2-7
ASSYVGGPAGELF	-	TRBV6-5	TRBJ2-2
SVEVRPYNEQF	-	TRBV29-1	TRBJ2-1
ASSLAMKRGGEETQY	TRBD2	TRBV7-6	TRBJ2-5
ASSRRQEYNSPLH	-	TRBV4-3	TRBJ1-6
ASSADRDPSYEQY	TRBD1	TRBV7-9	TRBJ2-7
ASSLATGRTDTQY	-	TRBV11-3	TRBJ2-3
ASSPDRGLSYEQY	TRBD1	TRBV19	TRBJ2-7
AISDWDSGNTIY	-	TRBV10-3	TRBJ1-3
ASSLRQGAYEQY	TRBD1	TRBV27	TRBJ2-7
ASSSPYRGQRDEQY	TRBD1	TRBV7-2	TRBJ2-7
ASSQGGASYEQY	-	TRBV27	TRBJ2-7
ASSLRGISYNEQF	-	TRBV6-5	TRBJ2-1
ASSQEGSGGIYEQF	TRBD2	TRBV4-2	TRBJ2-1
ASSQSGGSGANVLT	-	TRBV4-3	TRBJ2-6
ASSPDRRHGYT	-	TRBV6-5	TRBJ1-2
AWMGGYEQY	-	TRBV30	TRBJ2-7
ASSLFDSSKAGANVLT	-	TRBV5-5	TRBJ2-6
ASSLYPRLAGGEQY	TRBD2	TRBV7-2	TRBJ2-7
SVESTAPMNTEAF	-	TRBV29-1	TRBJ1-1
AISESGPDTQY	-	TRBV10-3	TRBJ2-3
AWSEASPLH	-	TRBV30	TRBJ1-6
ASSREGGVDEQY	-	TRBV4-2	TRBJ2-7
ASSQDVGLAGGVQY	TRBD2	TRBV4-3	TRBJ2-5
ASSSPWQGQETQY	-	TRBV27	TRBJ2-5
ASSTAGSRETQY	-	TRBV13	TRBJ2-5
AWTESGTQY	-	TRBV30	TRBJ2-5
ASSLGRSTGELF	-	TRBV7-2	TRBJ2-2
ASSWDRGYEQY	TRBD1	TRBV6-5	TRBJ2-7
ASSFLGGNQPQH	-	TRBV7-8	TRBJ1-5
SVEPLTENEQF	-	TRBV29-1	TRBJ2-1